These 25 T cell receptor beta chains originate from one sample sequenced in a study of CD8+ T cells in alopecia areata. The treatment denotes: oral pan-JAK inhibitor, 5-10 mg twice daily. RNA extraction and reverse transcription yielded cDNA as sequencing template. Produced via immunoSEQ multiplex PCR; TCRdb's table is partial and in-frame only. The repertoire holds a few hundred thousand clones, with more than 30% as singletons. The sequencing here drew on CD4+ T cells sorted from blood, taken at week 34, from a patient treated with tofacitinib. These receptors originate from a human donor with alopecia areata.

V and J are TRBV30 and TRBJ1-1; a weak D match, TRBD1 (6 bases). The germline V and J ends were trimmed by 4 bases and 6 bases, with 12 bases remaining between them. The CDR3 runs 12 residues. The V gene's germline CDR1 is GTSNPN and CDR2 SVGIG (reference sequence). CDR3 sequence (DNA): TGTGCCTGGAACAGGGCGTCTTCTGAAGCTTTCTTT. Amino acid sequence: CAWNRASSEAFF.

The CDR3 coding sequence is TGCGCCAGCAGGAGGGGGACAGAGTCCCTCGAGCAGTACTTC. It is translated as CASRRGTESLEQYF. The rearrangement joins TRBV5-1 to TRBJ2-7; TRBD1 agrees at 7 bases. V trimming: 5 bases; J trimming: 6 bases; junction bases outside the gene matches: 11. The CDR3 spans 14 residues. Germline CDR1 and CDR2: SGHRS and YFSETQ.

This clone was observed a handful of times. The chain carries TRBV14 and TRBJ2-6; 7 bases are a match to TRBD1. V shed 0 bases and J 0 bases; nucleotides not matched to a gene: 5. From germline, CDR1 is SGHDN and CDR2 FVKESK. The CDR3 is made up of 18 amino acids. The CDR3 nucleotides are TGTGCCAGCAGCCAAGATTACAGGGGAAGCTCTGGGGCCAACGTCCTGACTTTC. It codes for CASSQDYRGSSGANVLTF.

This clone was counted only a few times. The chain recombines TRBV29-1 with TRBJ2-3; 10 bases fit TRBD1. Unmatched junction bases numbered 4, after V lost 8 bases and J lost 5 bases. This CDR3 has 12 residues. The germline V gene has CDR1 SQVTM and CDR2 ANQGSEA. The CDR3 DNA reads as TGCAGCTTGGGACAGGGGAGAGATACGCAGTATTTT. Its translation is CSLGQGRDTQYF.

V gene TRBV30 combines with J gene TRBJ1-1; weak D call: TRBD1 (6 bases). The CDR3 has 15 amino acids. Germline V gives CDR1 GTSNPN, CDR2 SVGIG (reference sequence). Trimming shortened V by 2 bases and J by 4 bases, and 17 bases separated the two germline ends. Here the CDR3 reads CAWSHWRTAGTEAFF. The DNA for the CDR3 is TGTGCCTGGAGTCACTGGAGGACAGCGGGCACTGAAGCTTTCTTT.

V is TRBV6-5 and J is TRBJ2-1; D possibly corresponds to TRBD1 (6 bases). Deletions cut 8 bases from V and 3 bases from J, with 11 bases between. CDR1 and CDR2 (germline): MNHEY, SVGAGI. The CDR3 contains 13 residues. CDR3 sequence (DNA): TGTGCCAGCCAGGACAGAAGCTACAATGAGCAGTTCTTC. Protein sequence: CASQDRSYNEQFF.

V gene TRBV6-5 combines with J gene TRBJ2-7; 7 bases match TRBD2. The CDR3 consists of 14 residues. With 8 bases clipped from V and 1 base from J, the junction kept 8 bases outside the gene matches. In germline, CDR1 is MNHEY, CDR2 SVGAGI. CDR3 sequence (DNA): TGTGCCAGCTCGCGCGGGAGCGGTTCCTACGAGCAGTACTTC. This translates into CASSRGSGSYEQYF.

CDR3 residues: CASSLYGGTTETQYF. The CDR3 DNA reads TGTGCCAGCAGCTTATATGGCGGGACCACAGAGACCCAGTACTTC. The V gene is TRBV7-2, the J gene TRBJ2-5; a weak D match, TRBD2 (6 bases). Germline CDR1 and CDR2: SGHTA and FQGNSA. Trimming cost V 2 bases and J 4 bases, with 14 bases left between them. The CDR3 length is 15 residues. Looking up the rest from reference TRBV7-2 and TRBJ2-5 gives the full variable domain: GAGVSQSPSNKVTEKGKDVELRCDPISGHTALYWYRQSLGQGLEFLIYFQGNSAPDKSGLPSDRFSAERTGGSVSTLTIQRTQQEDSAVYLCASSLYGGTTETQYFGPGTRLLVL.

This clone was picked up one time. The V gene is TRBV14, the J gene TRBJ2-3; D is possibly TRBD1 (5 bases). The germline V gene has CDR1 SGHDN and CDR2 FVKESK. The V end lost 1 base, the J end lost 3 bases, and 11 bases lay between the germline ends. This CDR3 region has 15 residues. Here the CDR3 DNA reads TGTGCCAGCAGCCAAGCGATCAGGGTGACAGATACGCAGTATTTT. Translation: CASSQAIRVTDTQYF.

This clone was seen a handful of times. DNA for the CDR3: TGTGCCAGTAGTATCCTCGCAGGGGGCGGCGGCTACACCTTC. Translated: CASSILAGGGGYTF. The V and J genes are TRBV19 and TRBJ1-2, with TRBD1 matching 8 bases. The ends lost 3 bases at V and 8 bases at J; junction bases unmatched: 8. Germline V CDR1 and CDR2: LNHDA, SQIVND (reference sequence). The CDR3 runs to 14 residues.

This chain uses TRBV2 with TRBJ2-3; no clear D gene. V lost 4 bases and J lost 4, with 12 bases in between. Germline values: CDR1 SNHLY, CDR2 FYNNEI. CDR3 length equals 14 residues. The CDR3: CASSGGRTSDTQYF. CDR3 sequence (DNA): TGTGCCAGCAGTGGTGGCAGAACTTCAGATACGCAGTATTTT.

The chain has TRBV5-1 and TRBJ2-2, with D tentatively TRBD1 (6 bases). This CDR3 is built from 15 residues. Germline V CDR1 and CDR2: SGHRS, YFSETQ. V was trimmed by 4 bases and J by 6 bases, leaving 16 bases between them. In nucleotides, the CDR3 is TGCGCCAGCAGCCCCGGACAGCAGATCTCCGGGGAGCTGTTTTTT. This codes for CASSPGQQISGELFF.

The chain uses TRBV14 and TRBJ1-3, with D uncertain. With 4 bases removed from V and 0 bases from J, the gap between germline ends came to 13 bases. Germline-derived CDR1 and CDR2 are SGHDN and FVKESK. The CDR3 has 16 residues. CDR3 sequence reads: CASSLTGKSSGNTIYF. CDR3 nucleotides: TGTGCCAGCAGCCTTACTGGGAAGTCCTCTGGAAACACCATATATTTT.

This clone was detected only once. The chain links TRBV4-1 to TRBJ2-3; a possible D gene is TRBD1 (5 bases). The V end was cut by 0 bases, the J end by 12 bases, with 25 bases between. The V gene's germline CDR1 is MGHRA and CDR2 YSYEKL. The CDR3 loop spans 17 amino acids. CDR3 protein: CASSQDRVVSPRDRQYF. The CDR3 nucleotides read TGCGCCAGCAGCCAAGACAGGGTCGTCAGTCCTCGCGATAGACAGTATTTT.

The V and J genes are TRBV7-8 and TRBJ2-2; 8 bases align to TRBD2. Losses at the gene ends were 6 bases for V and 4 bases for J; bases not matched to a gene: 7. The CDR3 has 15 residues. Germline V gene sequence: CDR1 SGHVS, CDR2 FQNEAQ. CDR3 bases: TGTGCCAGCAGACCAAGCGGGGGTTTCACCGGGGAGCTGTTTTTT. It is translated as CASRPSGGFTGELFF. The entire variable domain, with the rest obtained from reference TRBV7-8 and TRBJ2-2, is as follows: GAGVSQSPRYKVAKRGQDVALRCDPISGHVSLFWYQQALGQGPEFLTYFQNEAQLDKSGLPSDRFFAERPEGSVSTLKIQRTQQEDSAVYLCASRPSGGFTGELFFGEGSRLTVL.

The V call is TRBV19, the J call TRBJ1-2; D unclear. V gave up 5 bases and J gave up 6 bases, with 13 bases separating them. The germline V gene encodes CDR1 LNHDA and CDR2 SQIVND (reference sequence). The CDR3 has 13 amino acids. CDR3 in DNA: TGTGCCAGTAGTTGGTCCCCGAGGAATGGCTACACCTTC. Residues: CASSWSPRNGYTF.

The rearrangement uses TRBV2 and TRBJ1-2; D might be TRBD1 (5 bases). This CDR3 is built from 14 residues. CDR1 SNHLY and CDR2 FYNNEI come from the germline V gene. V lost 4 bases to trimming and J lost 4 bases, with 13 bases between them. For the CDR3, the DNA is TGTGCCAGCAGTGTAGCCAGGGATGGCTATGGCTACACCTTC. It encodes CASSVARDGYGYTF.

This clone was detected only a few times. Distinct nucleotide sequences in the sample also encode this CDR3. V and J are TRBV9 and TRBJ1-1, with D maybe TRBD1 (5 bases). Germline CDR1 and CDR2: SGDLS and YYNGEE. Trimming removed 1 base at V and 2 bases at J, with 12 bases between. The CDR3 has 15 residues. CDR3 DNA sequence: TGTGCCAGCAGCGTAACCGGGGCCCAAAACACTGAAGCTTTCTTT. Translation gives CASSVTGAQNTEAFF.

The V call is TRBV4-2, the J call TRBJ1-2; the match to TRBD1 covers 8 bases. V shed 0 bases and J 9 bases; nucleotides not matched to a gene: 9. Germline CDR1 and CDR2: LGHNA and YNFKEQ. The CDR3 length is 15 residues. The CDR3: CASSQEMQGAGSYTF. CDR3 nucleotide sequence: TGTGCCAGCAGCCAAGAAATGCAGGGGGCTGGTAGCTACACCTTC.

The rearrangement joins TRBV30 to TRBJ1-1, with 7 bases that match TRBD1. In germline, CDR1 is GTSNPN, CDR2 SVGIG (reference sequence). V was clipped by 5 bases and J by 4 bases; unmatched bases: 10. The CDR3 contains 14 residues. The CDR3 coding sequence is TGTGCCTGGGACCCAGGGGGACGGAGCACTGAAGCTTTCTTT. This gives the protein CAWDPGGRSTEAFF.

This clone was seen more than once but under ten times. As DNA, the CDR3 is TGTGCCAGCACCCTGACTAGTTTTTTAGACAATGAGCAGTTCTTC. Amino acid sequence: CASTLTSFLDNEQFF. The J gene is TRBJ2-1, the V gene TRBV28, with D possibly being TRBD2 (6 bases). This CDR3 has 15 residues. Germline V gives CDR1 MDHEN, CDR2 SYDVKM. Trimming removed 7 bases from V and 5 bases from J, with 18 bases in between.

The chain couples TRBV5-6 to TRBJ1-2; 9 nucleotides align to TRBD1. Germline assignment: CDR1 SGHDT and CDR2 YYEEEE. Trimming at V came to 1 base and at J to 3 bases, leaving 4 bases not matched to a gene. The CDR3 contains 15 residues. The CDR3 region has the DNA TGTGCCAGCAGCTTGCTAGGACAGGGGTACTATGGCTACACCTTC. Translated, it gives CASSLLGQGYYGYTF.

This chain connects TRBV13 to TRBJ2-2, with TRBD1 as a possible D gene (5 bases). This CDR3 region has 17 residues. CDR1 PRHDT and CDR2 FYEKMQ come from the germline V gene (reference sequence). V gave up 1 base and J gave up 3 bases, with 15 bases separating them. The CDR3 loop reads CASSLDIRTRYTGELFF. The CDR3 nucleotides are TGTGCCAGCAGCTTAGATATCAGGACAAGATACACCGGGGAGCTGTTTTTT.

This clone was detected a few times. This chain uses TRBV2 with TRBJ2-1; weak D call: TRBD1 (6 bases). Germline assignment: CDR1 SNHLY and CDR2 FYNNEI. V gave up 2 bases and J gave up 6 bases, with 14 bases separating them. CDR3 length: 15 residues. As DNA, the CDR3 is TGTGCCAGCAGTGAATGGGACAAGAAGGGCAATGAGCAGTTCTTC. Amino acids: CASSEWDKKGNEQFF.

A few counts support this clone. This chain uses TRBV5-1 with TRBJ2-7; no clear D gene. The CDR3 spans 13 residues. CDR1 is SGHRS and CDR2 is YFSETQ in the germline V gene. V was shortened by 4 bases and J by 4 bases, with 12 bases between the two germline ends. For the CDR3, the DNA is TGCGCCAGCAGCCCCTCTAGGGAATACGAGCAGTACTTC. Translating gives CASSPSREYEQYF.